This T cell receptor beta chain was sequenced for a study of molecular identifiers for immune sequencing clone quantification (dated by TCRdb to between 2018 and 2020). In the study overall: In a replicate experiment, RNA from around 20,000 or 100,000 naive CD8 T cells was split into five aliquots, four of which were sequenced. The study was a methods study using CD8 T cells to benchmark molecular-identifier clustering-based TCR repertoire sequencing (MIDCIRS) and TCR RNA copy counting.

What the research found in general, with its limitations: Without barcode sub-clustering, chimeric consensus sequences inflated TCR diversity; chimeras reached as high as 47%. In CMV-specific effector cells, clones with more than 20 RNA copies contained over 97% of molecules, whereas in naive cells such clones contained under 1% of molecules. Modeling gave around 2.7 recovered TCR RNA copies per cell versus 8 to 10 by digital PCR, implying 25% to 30% capture efficiency. Spiked-in Jurkat TCR RNA equivalent to a single cell was reported to be detectable even among approximately 1 million naive CD8 T cells. Highly expanded clone sizes could be underestimated if identical TCR molecules share a barcode. Spiked-in Jurkat TCR RNA (approximately 9 copies' worth), which is not part of the donor repertoire, was contained in the naive libraries.

Library construction relied on PCR. Instrument on record: Illumina HiSeq 4000. Bulk TCR libraries were prepared as previously described, using TCR primers listed in Table S5. Total RNA was purified with the Qiagen AllPrep DNA/RNA kit. Reads from multiple sequencing runs of the same library were pooled before analysis. Under the source paper's analysis protocol: Only reads with exact TCR constant sequence were kept, trimmed to 150 nt, and grouped by their 12-nt molecular barcodes. Reads within each barcode group were sub-clustered using a 15% Levenshtein threshold, and quality-weighted consensus sequences were constructed for each RNA molecule. Non-functional sequences were discarded, and so were lower-count sequences lying one edit away from another sequence. Based on fitting two negative binomial distributions, any barcode sub-cluster with under 20% of the maximum read count was discarded. TCRdb's own reprocessing of the public reads used fastp at Q25 and MiXCR and kept productive beta chains. Each entry merges the rows of one CDR3 protein and shows their most common DNA and genes. The V and J calls come from TCRdb's annotation, not from the publication. For this sample there are about 640,000 distinct CDR3 sequences; 15% to 20% appear just once. The ten largest clones represent 0.7% to 1% of the sample.

Libraries of naive CD8 T cells were built from about 21,000 to 970,000 sorted cells, with 10%, 30% or 50% of the purified RNA used. On a BD FACSAria II, naive CD8 T cells were FACS-sorted as CD8+CD4-CCR7+CD45RA+ and collected into RLT Plus buffer. To test detection sensitivity, Jurkat RNA equal to approximately ten TCR copies was added to samples of roughly 18,000-1,100,000 naive CD8 T cells. CD8 T cells were enriched with RosetteSep CD8+ T Cell Enrichment Cocktail and Ficoll-Paque, followed by ACK red cell lysis. Points on this clonotype: It has no known antigen specificity. One base away lies a much larger clone, so this may be a sequencing read error.

The germline V gene (reference sequence) specifies PRHDT as CDR1 and FYEKMQ as CDR2. The CDR3 runs 13 residues from the cysteine to the phenylalanine. Only the CDR3 part of the read is kept: 39 bases, read in frame from the first base. V gives up 7 bases and J gives up 5 bases, and the segment between their germline ends measures 13 bases. The sample consisted of naive CD8+ T cells from blood, with Jurkat cell RNA spiked in. Sample cell subset or site, as interpreted from the label and publication: FACS-sorted CD8+CD4-CCR7+CD45RA+ naive T cells. This chain joins TRBV13 to TRBJ2-3; the D gene is possibly TRBD2, with 7 bases matching. The receptor's source is a human donor in good health. Some libraries in this study had Jurkat cell RNA spiked in. The DNA is TGTGCCAGCAACCCCGGGGGGCTAGATACGCAGTATTTT. This encodes CASNPGGLDTQYF. With the portions outside the CDR3 filled from the reference TRBV13 and TRBJ2-3 genes, the complete variable region becomes AAGVIQSPRHLIKEKRETATLKCYPIPRHDTVYWYQQGPGQDPQFLISFYEKMQSDKGSIPDRFSAQQFSDYHSELNMSSLELGDSALYFCASNPGGLDTQYFGPGTRLTVL.